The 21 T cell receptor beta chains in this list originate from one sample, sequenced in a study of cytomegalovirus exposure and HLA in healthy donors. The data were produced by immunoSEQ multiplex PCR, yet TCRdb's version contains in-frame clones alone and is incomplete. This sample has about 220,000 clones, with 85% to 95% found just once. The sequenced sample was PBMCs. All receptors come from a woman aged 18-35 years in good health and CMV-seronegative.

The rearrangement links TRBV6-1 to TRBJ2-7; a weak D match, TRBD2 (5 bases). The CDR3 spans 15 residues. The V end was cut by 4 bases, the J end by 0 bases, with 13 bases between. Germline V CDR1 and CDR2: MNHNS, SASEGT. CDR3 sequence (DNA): TGTGCCAGCAGTGTTTTAGCGACCCACTCCTACGAGCAGTACTTC. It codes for CASSVLATHSYEQYF.

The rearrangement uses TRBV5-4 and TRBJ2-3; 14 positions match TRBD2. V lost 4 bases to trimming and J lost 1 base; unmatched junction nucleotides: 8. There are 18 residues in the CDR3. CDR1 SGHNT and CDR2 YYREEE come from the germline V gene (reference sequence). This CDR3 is CASSKGTSGRGGTDTQYF. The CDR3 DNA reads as TGTGCCAGCAGCAAGGGGACTAGCGGGAGAGGGGGCACAGATACGCAGTATTTT.

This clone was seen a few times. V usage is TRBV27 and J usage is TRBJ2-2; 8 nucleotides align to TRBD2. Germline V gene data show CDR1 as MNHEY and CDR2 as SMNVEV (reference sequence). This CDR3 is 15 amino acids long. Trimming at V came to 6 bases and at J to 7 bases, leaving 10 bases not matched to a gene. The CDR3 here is CASREGLVVGGELFF. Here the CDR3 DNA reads TGTGCCAGCAGAGAGGGACTAGTCGTGGGCGGGGAGCTGTTTTTT.

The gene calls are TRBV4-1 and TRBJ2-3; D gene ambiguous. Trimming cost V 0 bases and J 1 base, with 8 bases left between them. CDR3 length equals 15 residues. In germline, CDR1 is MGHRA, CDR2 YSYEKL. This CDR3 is CASSQDPGRTDTQYF. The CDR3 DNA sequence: TGCGCCAGCAGCCAAGATCCAGGTCGCACAGATACGCAGTATTTT.

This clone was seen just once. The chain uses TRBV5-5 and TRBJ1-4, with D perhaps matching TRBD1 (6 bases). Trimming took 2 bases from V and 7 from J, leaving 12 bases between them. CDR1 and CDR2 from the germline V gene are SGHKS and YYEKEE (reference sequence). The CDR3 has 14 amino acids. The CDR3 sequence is CASSFSQGREKLFF. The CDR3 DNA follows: TGTGCCAGCAGCTTCTCCCAGGGGCGTGAAAAACTGTTTTTT.

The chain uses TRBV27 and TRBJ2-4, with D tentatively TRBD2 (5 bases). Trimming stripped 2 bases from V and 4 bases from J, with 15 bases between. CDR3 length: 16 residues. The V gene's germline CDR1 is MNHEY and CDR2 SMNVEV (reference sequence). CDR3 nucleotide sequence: TGTGCCAGCAGTTTAGGTCTAGCCCGGGGAAAAAACATTCAGTACTTC. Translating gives CASSLGLARGKNIQYF.

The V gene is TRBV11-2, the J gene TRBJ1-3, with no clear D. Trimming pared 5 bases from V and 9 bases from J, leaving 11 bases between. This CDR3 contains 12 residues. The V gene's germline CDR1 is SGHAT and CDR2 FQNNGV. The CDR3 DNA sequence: TGTGCCAGCAGCCACGTGGTTAGCACCATATATTTT. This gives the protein CASSHVVSTIYF.

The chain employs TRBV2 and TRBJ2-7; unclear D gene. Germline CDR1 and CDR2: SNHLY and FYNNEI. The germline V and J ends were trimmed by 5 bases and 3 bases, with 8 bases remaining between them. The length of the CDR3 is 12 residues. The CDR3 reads CASSLLRYEQYF. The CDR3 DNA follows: TGTGCCAGCAGTCTCCTCCGCTACGAGCAGTACTTC.

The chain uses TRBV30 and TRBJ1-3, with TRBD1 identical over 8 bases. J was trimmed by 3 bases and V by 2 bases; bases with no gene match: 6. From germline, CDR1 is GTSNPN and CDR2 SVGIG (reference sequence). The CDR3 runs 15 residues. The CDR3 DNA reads TGTGCCTGGAGTATCGGACAGGGCGGTGGAAACACCATATATTTT. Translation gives CAWSIGQGGGNTIYF.

CDR3 coding DNA: TGTGCCAGCAGGGGCAGGGGGCAGACTGAAGCTTTCTTT. Translation: CASRGRGQTEAFF. The V and J genes are TRBV6-1 and TRBJ1-1, with 8 bases lining up with TRBD1. The CDR3 spans 13 residues. Germline CDR1 MNHNS, CDR2 SASEGT. V gave up 6 bases and J gave up 5 bases; unmatched junction bases: 5.

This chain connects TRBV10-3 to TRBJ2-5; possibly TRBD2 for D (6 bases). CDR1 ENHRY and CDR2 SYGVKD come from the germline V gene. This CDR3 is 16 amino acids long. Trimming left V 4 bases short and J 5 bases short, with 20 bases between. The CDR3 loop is CAISASPEGLGETQYF. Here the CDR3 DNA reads TGTGCCATCAGTGCCTCCCCAGAGGGACTGGGGGAGACCCAGTACTTC.

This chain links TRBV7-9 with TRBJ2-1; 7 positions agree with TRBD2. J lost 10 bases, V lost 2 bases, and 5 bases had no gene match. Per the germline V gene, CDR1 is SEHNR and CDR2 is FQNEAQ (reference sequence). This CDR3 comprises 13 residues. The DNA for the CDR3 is TGTGCCAGCAGCTTACCGCCACTAGCGGAGCAGTTCTTC. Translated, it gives CASSLPPLAEQFF. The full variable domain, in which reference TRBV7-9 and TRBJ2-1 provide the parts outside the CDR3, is DTGVSQNPRHKITKRGQNVTFRCDPISEHNRLYWYRQTLGQGPEFLTYFQNEAQLEKSRLLSDRFSAERPKGSFSTLEIQRTEQGDSAMYLCASSLPPLAEQFFGPGTRLTVL.

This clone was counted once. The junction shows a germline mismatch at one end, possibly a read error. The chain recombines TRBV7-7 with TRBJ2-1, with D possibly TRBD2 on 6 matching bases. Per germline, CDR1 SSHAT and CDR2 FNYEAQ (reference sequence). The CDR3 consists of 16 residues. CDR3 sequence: CASTTSPGDSYNEQFF. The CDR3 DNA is TGTGCTAGCACAACCTCCCCGGGAGACTCCTACAATGAGCAGTTCTTC. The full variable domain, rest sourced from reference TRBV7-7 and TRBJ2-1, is GAGVSQSPRYKVTKRGQDVTLRCDPISSHATLYWYQQALGQGPEFLTYFNYEAQPDKSGLPSDRFSAERPEGSISTLTIQRTEQRDSAMYRCASTTSPGDSYNEQFFGPGTRLTVL.

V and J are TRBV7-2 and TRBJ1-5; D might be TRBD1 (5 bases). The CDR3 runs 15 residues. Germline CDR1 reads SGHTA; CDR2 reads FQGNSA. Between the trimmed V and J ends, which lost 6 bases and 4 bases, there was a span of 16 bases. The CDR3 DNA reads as TGTGCCAGCAGTAGCGCGGGACCTTTGAATCAGCCCCAGCATTTT. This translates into CASSSAGPLNQPQHF.

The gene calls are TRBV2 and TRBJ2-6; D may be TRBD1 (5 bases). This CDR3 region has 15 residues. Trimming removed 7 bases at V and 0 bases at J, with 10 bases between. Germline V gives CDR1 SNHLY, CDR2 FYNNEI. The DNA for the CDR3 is TGTGCCAGCATTACAGGCGGCTCTGGGGCCAACGTCCTGACTTTC. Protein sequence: CASITGGSGANVLTF.

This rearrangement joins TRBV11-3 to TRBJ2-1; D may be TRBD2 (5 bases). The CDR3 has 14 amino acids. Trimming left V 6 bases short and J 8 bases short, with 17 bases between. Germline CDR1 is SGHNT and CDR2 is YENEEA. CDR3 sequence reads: CASRLEPRSDEQFF. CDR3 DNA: TGTGCCAGCAGACTAGAGCCCCGATCCGATGAGCAGTTCTTC.

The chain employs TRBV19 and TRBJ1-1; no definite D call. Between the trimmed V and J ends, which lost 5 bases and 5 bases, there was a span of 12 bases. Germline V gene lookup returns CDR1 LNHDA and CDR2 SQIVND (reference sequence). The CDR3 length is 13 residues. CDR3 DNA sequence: TGTGCCAGTAGTTCGACGGGAGAGACTGAAGCTTTCTTT. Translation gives CASSSTGETEAFF. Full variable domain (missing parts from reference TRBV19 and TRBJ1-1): DGGITQSPKYLFRKEGQNVTLSCEQNLNHDAMYWYRQDPGQGLRLIYYSQIVNDFQKGDIAEGYSVSREKKESFPLTVTSAQKNPTAFYLCASSSTGETEAFFGQGTRLTVV.

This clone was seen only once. CDR3 sequence: CASSPVEGAGEKLFF. The CDR3 nucleotides read TGCGCCAGCAGCCCCGTCGAGGGGGCAGGAGAAAAACTGTTTTTT. This chain links TRBV4-1 with TRBJ1-4; 7 bases match TRBD1. The CDR3 totals 15 residues. V gave up 4 bases and J gave up 8 bases; unmatched junction bases: 10. Germline V gene data show CDR1 as MGHRA and CDR2 as YSYEKL.

CDR3 sequence: CASSFSVSSYNEQFF. CDR3 bases: TGTGCCAGCAGTTTCAGCGTGAGCTCCTACAATGAGCAGTTCTTC. The chain joins TRBV6-1 to TRBJ2-1; no clear D gene. The CDR3 spans 15 residues. V lost 5 bases, J lost 0 bases, and 11 bases lay in between. Germline CDR1 MNHNS, CDR2 SASEGT.

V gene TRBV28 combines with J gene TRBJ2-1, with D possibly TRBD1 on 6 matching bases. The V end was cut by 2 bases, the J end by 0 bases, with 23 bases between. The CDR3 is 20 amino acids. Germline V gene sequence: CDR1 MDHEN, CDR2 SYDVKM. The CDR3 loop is CASSLGMARGLGASYNEQFF. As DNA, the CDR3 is TGTGCCAGCAGTTTAGGAATGGCTAGGGGGTTGGGGGCCTCCTACAATGAGCAGTTCTTC.

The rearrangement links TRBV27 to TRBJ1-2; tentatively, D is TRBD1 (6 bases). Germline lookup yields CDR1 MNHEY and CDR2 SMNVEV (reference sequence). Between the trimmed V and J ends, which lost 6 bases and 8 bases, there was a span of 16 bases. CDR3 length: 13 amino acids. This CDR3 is CASRKSDRQGYTF. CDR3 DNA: TGTGCCAGCAGGAAATCGGACAGACAAGGCTACACCTTC.